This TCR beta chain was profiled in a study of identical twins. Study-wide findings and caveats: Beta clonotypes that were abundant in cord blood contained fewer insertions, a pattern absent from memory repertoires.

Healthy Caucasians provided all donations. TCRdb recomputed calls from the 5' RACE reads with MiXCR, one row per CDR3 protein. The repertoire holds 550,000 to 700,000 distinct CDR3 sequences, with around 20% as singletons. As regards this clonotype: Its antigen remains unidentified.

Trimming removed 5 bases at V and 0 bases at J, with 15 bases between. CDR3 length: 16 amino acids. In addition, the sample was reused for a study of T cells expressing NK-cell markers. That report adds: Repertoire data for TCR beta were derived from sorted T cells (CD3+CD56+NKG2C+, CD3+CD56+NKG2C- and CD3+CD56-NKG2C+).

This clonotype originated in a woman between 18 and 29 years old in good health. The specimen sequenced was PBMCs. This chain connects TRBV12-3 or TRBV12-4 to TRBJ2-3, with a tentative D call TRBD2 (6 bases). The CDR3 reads CASSPSLARSTDTQYF. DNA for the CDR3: TGTGCCAGCAGTCCATCCCTAGCGAGAAGCACAGATACGCAGTATTTT.